This is a list of T cell receptor beta chains from one sample in a study of cytomegalovirus exposure and HLA in healthy donors. Assay used: immunoSEQ multiplex PCR; TCRdb lists only in-frame clones, some missing. The sample carries approximately 200,000 clones, 79% recorded once. Sequenced material: PBMCs. Receptors were obtained from a woman aged 25-40 years in good health and CMV-seropositive. Each CDR3 is given with its conserved first and last residue. Fields, in order: clone size, J gene, V gene, D gene, CDR3 DNA, CDR3 protein. D genes are given only for firm matches. Clone size appears in some rows only: once, few, many, or a class for an expanded clone.

abundance: once; j_gene: TRBJ1-1; v_gene: TRBV10-3; d_gene: -; CDR3nt: TGTGCCATCAGTGTTAGTGTGAACACTGAAGCTTTCTTT; CDR3aa: CAISVSVNTEAFF
abundance: -; j_gene: TRBJ2-7; v_gene: TRBV2; d_gene: TRBD1; CDR3nt: TGTGCCAGCAGCGCAGACAGGGGACTCTACGAGCAGTACTTC; CDR3aa: CASSADRGLYEQYF
abundance: -; j_gene: TRBJ2-7; v_gene: TRBV5-5; d_gene: -; CDR3nt: TGTGCCAGCAGCTCCACAGGGTTAACCTACGAGCAGTACTTC; CDR3aa: CASSSTGLTYEQYF
abundance: -; j_gene: TRBJ2-7; v_gene: TRBV27; d_gene: -; CDR3nt: TGTGCCAGCAGTTTATTTGAGGGCCCCTACGAGCAGTACTTC; CDR3aa: CASSLFEGPYEQYF
abundance: -; j_gene: TRBJ2-7; v_gene: TRBV13; d_gene: TRBD1; CDR3nt: TGTGCCAGCAGCCCCCGGGACAGGGGTGAGGAGCAGTACTTC; CDR3aa: CASSPRDRGEEQYF
abundance: -; j_gene: TRBJ1-2; v_gene: TRBV27; d_gene: TRBD1; CDR3nt: TGTGCCAGCAGTTTTTTTCGGGACAGGGGAAGTATTTACTATGGCTACACCTTC; CDR3aa: CASSFFRDRGSIYYGYTF
abundance: -; j_gene: TRBJ1-1; v_gene: TRBV11-2; d_gene: -; CDR3nt: TGTGCCAGCAGCTTCACGTCCATCATCGTTGGACAGCCACCTACTGAAGCTTTCTTT; CDR3aa: CASSFTSIIVGQPPTEAFF
abundance: once; j_gene: TRBJ2-3; v_gene: TRBV9; d_gene: -; CDR3nt: TGTGCCAGCAGCGTAAGACCACTAGCTAGCACAGATACGCAGTATTTT; CDR3aa: CASSVRPLASTDTQYF
abundance: -; j_gene: TRBJ2-5; v_gene: TRBV28; d_gene: -; CDR3nt: TGTGCCAGCAGTCCTCAGGTATCCCAAGAGACCCAGTACTTC; CDR3aa: CASSPQVSQETQYF
abundance: -; j_gene: TRBJ2-1; v_gene: TRBV11-3; d_gene: TRBD2; CDR3nt: TGTGCCAGCAGCTTAGATCACTGGTCTAGCGGGAGGGGACCATACAATGAGCAGTTCTTC; CDR3aa: CASSLDHWSSGRGPYNEQFF
abundance: -; j_gene: TRBJ1-2; v_gene: TRBV9; d_gene: TRBD1; CDR3nt: TGTGCCAGCAGCTTCGGACAGGGGGAGGGCTATGGCTACACCTTC; CDR3aa: CASSFGQGEGYGYTF
abundance: -; j_gene: TRBJ1-1; v_gene: TRBV6-6; d_gene: TRBD1; CDR3nt: TGTGCCAGCAGCCGACAGGGGCAGAACACTGAAGCTTTCTTT; CDR3aa: CASSRQGQNTEAFF
abundance: -; j_gene: TRBJ1-4; v_gene: TRBV15; d_gene: TRBD1; CDR3nt: TGTGCCACCAGCAGAGGGGGACAGTCTTTTGCAACTAATGAAAAACTGTTTTTT; CDR3aa: CATSRGGQSFATNEKLFF
abundance: -; j_gene: TRBJ2-3; v_gene: TRBV2; d_gene: -; CDR3nt: TGTGCCAGCAGCGGGACTTCAGATACGCAGTATTTT; CDR3aa: CASSGTSDTQYF
abundance: -; j_gene: TRBJ1-2; v_gene: TRBV7-2; d_gene: TRBD1; CDR3nt: TGTGCCAGCAGCTTAAATCCTCGGGACCCGGGACAGCCATTC; CDR3aa: CASSLNPRDPGQPF
abundance: once; j_gene: TRBJ2-3; v_gene: TRBV5-1; d_gene: TRBD1; CDR3nt: TGCGCCAGCAGCTTGGTGGACAGGACCACAGATACGCAGTATTTT; CDR3aa: CASSLVDRTTDTQYF
abundance: few; j_gene: TRBJ2-2; v_gene: TRBV6-5; d_gene: -; CDR3nt: TGTGCCAGCAGTCCGACAGGAACGAACACCGGGGAGCTGTTTTTT; CDR3aa: CASSPTGTNTGELFF
abundance: -; j_gene: TRBJ1-5; v_gene: TRBV19; d_gene: -; CDR3nt: TGTGCCAGTAGTGCGACCCGGGAGCAGCCCCAGCATTTT; CDR3aa: CASSATREQPQHF
abundance: -; j_gene: TRBJ2-3; v_gene: TRBV9; d_gene: TRBD1; CDR3nt: TGTGCCAGCAGCCCGACTAGTGGGGGGGACAGGGCGCAGTATTTT; CDR3aa: CASSPTSGGDRAQYF
abundance: -; j_gene: TRBJ2-1; v_gene: TRBV10-2; d_gene: TRBD1; CDR3nt: TGCGCCACCCGACAGGGCTACAATGAGCAGTTCTTC; CDR3aa: CATRQGYNEQFF
abundance: -; j_gene: TRBJ1-1; v_gene: TRBV4-1; d_gene: -; CDR3nt: TGCGCCAGCAGCCAAGACTCGGGGTCTGAAGCTTTCTTT; CDR3aa: CASSQDSGSEAFF
abundance: -; j_gene: TRBJ1-1; v_gene: TRBV5-1; d_gene: -; CDR3nt: TGCGCCAGCAGCTTGGAGGCAGGGATGAACACTGAAGCTTTCTTT; CDR3aa: CASSLEAGMNTEAFF
abundance: -; j_gene: TRBJ2-5; v_gene: TRBV19; d_gene: TRBD2; CDR3nt: TGTGCCAGTAGTATGTTTTTAGCGGGGGACCGTCAAGAGACCCAGTACTTC; CDR3aa: CASSMFLAGDRQETQYF
abundance: -; j_gene: TRBJ1-1; v_gene: TRBV5-1; d_gene: TRBD1; CDR3nt: TGCGCCAGCAGCTTGGGACAGGGGCGGGTCACTGAAGCTTTCTTT; CDR3aa: CASSLGQGRVTEAFF
abundance: -; j_gene: TRBJ1-2; v_gene: TRBV7-2; d_gene: -; CDR3nt: TGTGCCAGCAGCGACAATAAAAGGGGGGGAGGCTACACCTTC; CDR3aa: CASSDNKRGGGYTF
abundance: -; j_gene: TRBJ2-1; v_gene: TRBV7-6; d_gene: TRBD2; CDR3nt: TGTGCCAGCAGCTTAGCGCCGCCTAGCGGGACCCAGGGGGTGCAGTTCTTC; CDR3aa: CASSLAPPSGTQGVQFF
abundance: -; j_gene: TRBJ1-1; v_gene: TRBV5-1; d_gene: TRBD1; CDR3nt: TGCGCCAGCAGCGGGATGGGACAGGGAAACACTGAAGCTTTCTTT; CDR3aa: CASSGMGQGNTEAFF
abundance: few; j_gene: TRBJ1-5; v_gene: TRBV2; d_gene: -; CDR3nt: TGTGCCAGCACGGCAGGATCCAATCAGCCCCAGCATTTT; CDR3aa: CASTAGSNQPQHF
abundance: -; j_gene: TRBJ2-7; v_gene: TRBV5-4; d_gene: -; CDR3nt: TGTGCCAGCAGCACCCCGGGGGAGCAGTACTTC; CDR3aa: CASSTPGEQYF
abundance: once; j_gene: TRBJ2-1; v_gene: TRBV27; d_gene: -; CDR3nt: TGTGCCAGCAGTCCTACTTACAATGAGCAGTTCTTC; CDR3aa: CASSPTYNEQFF
abundance: -; j_gene: TRBJ2-7; v_gene: TRBV11-3; d_gene: TRBD1; CDR3nt: TGTGCCAGCAGCTTCAGTACAGGGGGTAGACACGAGCAGTACTTC; CDR3aa: CASSFSTGGRHEQYF
abundance: few; j_gene: TRBJ1-3; v_gene: TRBV5-1; d_gene: -; CDR3nt: TGCGCCAGCAGCTTGGCACAAACCTCTGGAAACACCATATATTTT; CDR3aa: CASSLAQTSGNTIYF
abundance: few; j_gene: TRBJ2-5; v_gene: TRBV9; d_gene: TRBD2; CDR3nt: TGTGCCAGCAGCGGACGGACTAGCAACGGAGAGACCCAGTACTTC; CDR3aa: CASSGRTSNGETQYF
abundance: once; j_gene: TRBJ1-6; v_gene: TRBV2; d_gene: TRBD1; CDR3nt: TGTGCCAGCAGTCCGGGACAGGGATCTTCACCCCTCCACTTT; CDR3aa: CASSPGQGSSPLHF
abundance: -; j_gene: TRBJ2-7; v_gene: TRBV7-8; d_gene: -; CDR3nt: TGTGCCAGCAGCCCCAACCCCAGCTCCTACGAGCAGTACTTC; CDR3aa: CASSPNPSSYEQYF
abundance: -; j_gene: TRBJ2-2; v_gene: TRBV4-2; d_gene: TRBD2; CDR3nt: TGTGCCAGCAGCCAAGATGTAGCGGGAGGCACCGGGGAGCTGTTTTTT; CDR3aa: CASSQDVAGGTGELFF
abundance: -; j_gene: TRBJ2-3; v_gene: TRBV5-1; d_gene: -; CDR3nt: TGCGCCAGCAGCTTCCAACGGGAGTACACAGATACGCAGTATTTT; CDR3aa: CASSFQREYTDTQYF
abundance: -; j_gene: TRBJ1-1; v_gene: TRBV15; d_gene: -; CDR3nt: TGTGCCACCAGCATAGGAGGGAACACTGAAGCTTTCTTT; CDR3aa: CATSIGGNTEAFF
abundance: few; j_gene: TRBJ2-6; v_gene: TRBV4-1; d_gene: -; CDR3nt: TGCGCCAGCAGCCAAGGCGGGTATATCTCTGGGGCCAACGTCCTGACTTTC; CDR3aa: CASSQGGYISGANVLTF
abundance: -; j_gene: TRBJ2-2; v_gene: TRBV10-3; d_gene: TRBD2; CDR3nt: TGTGCCACCGGGACTAGCGGGGGGGTAATCCCCGGGGAGCTGTTTTTT; CDR3aa: CATGTSGGVIPGELFF
abundance: -; j_gene: TRBJ1-5; v_gene: TRBV7-8; d_gene: TRBD1; CDR3nt: TGTGCCAGCAGCTTAGCGCGGGTGGGACAGAGATATAGCAATCAGCCCCAGCATTTT; CDR3aa: CASSLARVGQRYSNQPQHF
abundance: -; j_gene: TRBJ1-2; v_gene: TRBV6-4; d_gene: -; CDR3nt: TGTGCCAGCAGGCGGGACTCTACACAAGCTAACTATGGCTACACCTTC; CDR3aa: CASRRDSTQANYGYTF
abundance: once; j_gene: TRBJ1-1; v_gene: TRBV4-1; d_gene: -; CDR3nt: TGCGCCAGCAGCCAAGCTACGGACAGACGAAAGATTGAAGCTTTCTTT; CDR3aa: CASSQATDRRKIEAFF
abundance: -; j_gene: TRBJ1-2; v_gene: TRBV27; d_gene: -; CDR3nt: TGTGCCAGCAGTAAAACAGGCGTTTCTGGCTACACCTTC; CDR3aa: CASSKTGVSGYTF
abundance: -; j_gene: TRBJ2-7; v_gene: TRBV7-9; d_gene: -; CDR3nt: TGTGCCAGCAGCATTCTGGGCCCCTACGAGCAGTACTTC; CDR3aa: CASSILGPYEQYF
abundance: -; j_gene: TRBJ2-3; v_gene: TRBV6-6; d_gene: -; CDR3nt: TGTGCCAGCAGGCACCCAACTCTAGATACGCAGTATTTT; CDR3aa: CASRHPTLDTQYF
abundance: few; j_gene: TRBJ2-5; v_gene: TRBV6-1; d_gene: -; CDR3nt: TGTGCCAGCAGTGGATCCAGGGTTGAGACCCAGTACTTC; CDR3aa: CASSGSRVETQYF
abundance: -; j_gene: TRBJ1-1; v_gene: TRBV4-3; d_gene: -; CDR3nt: TGCGCCAGCAGCAGACTTGAGAACACTGAAGCTTTCTTT; CDR3aa: CASSRLENTEAFF
abundance: -; j_gene: TRBJ1-2; v_gene: TRBV30; d_gene: -; CDR3nt: TGTGCCTGGAGTGTGAAGCAGACGGGCTATGGCTACACCTTC; CDR3aa: CAWSVKQTGYGYTF
abundance: -; j_gene: TRBJ2-5; v_gene: TRBV9; d_gene: TRBD2; CDR3nt: TGTGCCAGCAGCGTAGGAGCGGGGGGGTACCTACAAGAGACCCAGTACTTC; CDR3aa: CASSVGAGGYLQETQYF
abundance: once; j_gene: TRBJ1-2; v_gene: TRBV18; d_gene: TRBD1; CDR3nt: TGTGCCAGCTCATTCCCGACAGGGGGACACTATGGCTACACCTTC; CDR3aa: CASSFPTGGHYGYTF
abundance: few; j_gene: TRBJ2-7; v_gene: TRBV23-1; d_gene: TRBD1; CDR3nt: TGCGCCAGCAGGGGACAGGGGTATCCCTACGAGCAGTACTTC; CDR3aa: CASRGQGYPYEQYF
abundance: -; j_gene: TRBJ1-1; v_gene: TRBV6-5; d_gene: -; CDR3nt: TGTGCCAGCAGTTACGACAGCTACATGAACACTGAAGCTTTCTTT; CDR3aa: CASSYDSYMNTEAFF
abundance: -; j_gene: TRBJ2-2; v_gene: TRBV7-9; d_gene: -; CDR3nt: TGTGCCAGCAGCTTTGACCAATTGACAGTCAACACCGGGGAGCTGTTTTTT; CDR3aa: CASSFDQLTVNTGELFF
abundance: few; j_gene: TRBJ1-2; v_gene: TRBV6-5; d_gene: TRBD1; CDR3nt: TGTGCCAGCAGTCCCCTCCCGGGACAGGGCGGTGGCTACACCTTC; CDR3aa: CASSPLPGQGGGYTF
abundance: -; j_gene: TRBJ2-1; v_gene: TRBV19; d_gene: -; CDR3nt: TGTGCCAGTACTCCCATAGGACAAAATCCCTACAATGAGCAGTTCTTC; CDR3aa: CASTPIGQNPYNEQFF
abundance: -; j_gene: TRBJ2-7; v_gene: TRBV5-8; d_gene: TRBD2; CDR3nt: TGTGCCAGCAGCTTCGGACTAGCGGGAAGCCACGAGCAGTACTTC; CDR3aa: CASSFGLAGSHEQYF